This passage covers 20 T cell receptor beta chains from one sample sequenced in a study of technical replicates of blood from several donors. The assay was immunoSEQ multiplex PCR, and TCRdb's table has in-frame clones only and misses some. The data contain some 80,000 clones, around 92% of them seen just once; the ten biggest clones take up roughly 0.37%. The sequenced sample consisted of T cells isolated from PBMCs. These TCRs come from a human donor in good health.

The rearrangement uses TRBV6-5 and TRBJ1-2; weak D call: TRBD1 (6 bases). V was pared by 3 bases and J by 4 bases, with 15 bases between. Germline CDR1 MNHEY, CDR2 SVGAGI. The CDR3 runs 15 residues. The CDR3 loop is CASSYFPGVGYGYTF. The CDR3 region has the DNA TGTGCCAGCAGTTATTTTCCAGGGGTGGGCTATGGCTACACCTTC.

V is TRBV27 and J is TRBJ2-1; D is possibly TRBD2 (6 bases). Germline CDR1 and CDR2: MNHEY and SMNVEV (reference sequence). V was cut by 3 bases and J by 7 bases, with 13 bases left in between. The CDR3 is made up of 14 amino acids. The DNA of the CDR3 is TGTGCCAGCAGTTTGGGGGGTAGTGTAAATGAGCAGTTCTTC. Amino acid sequence: CASSLGGSVNEQFF.

The chain links TRBV6-6 to TRBJ1-5, with 7 nucleotides matching TRBD1. Germline V lookup: CDR1 MNHNY, CDR2 SVGAGI (reference sequence). This CDR3 region has 16 residues. V lost 6 bases to trimming and J lost 5 bases; unmatched junction nucleotides: 13. CDR3 sequence reads: CASRARTGDYHQPQHF. The CDR3 DNA is TGTGCCAGCAGAGCCCGGACAGGAGATTACCATCAGCCCCAGCATTTT.

The V call is TRBV4-1, the J call TRBJ2-3; D is perhaps TRBD1 (6 bases). V was shortened by 3 bases and J by 3 bases, with 10 bases between the two germline ends. The CDR3 totals 14 residues. CDR1 and CDR2 from the germline V gene are MGHRA and YSYEKL. CDR3 coding DNA: TGCGCCAGCAGCCATCCCACAGGGACAGATACGCAGTATTTT. Residues: CASSHPTGTDTQYF.

The chain combines TRBV5-4 with TRBJ2-1, with TRBD1 identical over 7 bases. Germline V gene lookup returns CDR1 SGHNT and CDR2 YYREEE (reference sequence). Unmatched junction bases numbered 16, after V lost 7 bases and J lost 9 bases. This CDR3 spans 15 amino acids. DNA of the CDR3: TGTGCCAGCCAGATGAAAGGACAGGAGGAATCTGAGCAGTTCTTC. Amino acids: CASQMKGQEESEQFF.

The rearrangement links TRBV7-8 to TRBJ2-7; D unresolved. Trimming left V 2 bases short and J 3 bases short, with 11 bases between. CDR1 and CDR2 (germline): SGHVS, FQNEAQ. The CDR3 consists of 14 residues. The CDR3 nucleotides read TGTGCCAGCAGCTTAATGGATAGCTTCTACGAGCAGTACTTC. Its protein product is CASSLMDSFYEQYF.

The chain uses TRBV10-3 and TRBJ1-1, with a possible D match to TRBD1 (6 bases). Trimming removed 3 bases from V and 4 bases from J, with 15 bases in between. The CDR3 runs 15 residues. In germline, CDR1 is ENHRY, CDR2 SYGVKD. CDR3 in amino acids: CAISDREGVSTEAFF. As DNA, the CDR3 is TGTGCCATCAGTGACAGAGAGGGGGTTAGCACTGAAGCTTTCTTT.

The rearrangement uses TRBV5-1 and TRBJ2-5; TRBD1 matches at 8 bases. This CDR3 region has 14 residues. CDR1 is SGHRS, CDR2 YFSETQ, per germline. The ends lost 4 bases at V and 4 bases at J; junction bases unmatched: 6. CDR3 amino acids: CASSPRDRRETQYF. The CDR3 region has the DNA TGCGCCAGCAGCCCAAGGGACAGGCGAGAGACCCAGTACTTC.

The CDR3 reads CASTRGPNEKLFF. The CDR3 nucleotides read TGTGCCTCAACGCGGGGCCCTAATGAAAAACTGTTTTTT. The chain is built from TRBV27 and TRBJ1-4, with D possibly matching TRBD1 (5 bases). This CDR3 comprises 13 residues. Trimming pared 11 bases from V and 3 bases from J, leaving 13 bases between. Germline assignment: CDR1 MNHEY and CDR2 SMNVEV (reference sequence).

The V and J genes are TRBV9 and TRBJ2-7; possibly TRBD2 for D (5 bases). CDR3 length: 15 residues. Per germline, CDR1 SGDLS and CDR2 YYNGEE. The V and J ends lost 0 bases and 5 bases respectively, with 15 bases between them. Written as DNA, the CDR3 is TGTGCCAGCAGCGTAGTTGGACTCCCAGGAGACGAGCAGTACTTC. Translation gives CASSVVGLPGDEQYF.

This clone was seen a single time. The chain combines TRBV27 with TRBJ1-2; D unresolved. From germline, CDR1 is MNHEY and CDR2 SMNVEV (reference sequence). The CDR3 runs to 17 residues. V lost 5 bases and J 6 bases, leaving 25 bases between the germline ends. The CDR3 loop reads CASSPLPSEGVVDGYTF. Written as DNA, the CDR3 is TGTGCCAGCAGTCCCCTCCCATCGGAGGGAGTGGTAGATGGCTACACCTTC.

The chain links TRBV9 to TRBJ2-7, with D perhaps TRBD1 (6 bases). Germline assignment: CDR1 SGDLS and CDR2 YYNGEE. The ends were cut back, 3 bases at V and 3 bases at J, with 19 bases in the middle. CDR3 length: 16 residues. The chain's CDR3 is CASSERTEGSFYEQYF. The CDR3 DNA sequence: TGTGCCAGCAGCGAGAGGACAGAAGGTTCCTTCTACGAGCAGTACTTC.

The V and J genes are TRBV4-1 and TRBJ2-3; 10 bases agree with TRBD2. In germline, CDR1 is MGHRA, CDR2 YSYEKL. The CDR3 has 17 residues. The J segment lost 3 bases and the V segment lost 4 bases, leaving 10 bases of the junction unmatched. The CDR3 reads CASSRSQAGGITDTQYF. Written as DNA, the CDR3 is TGCGCCAGCAGCCGGTCCCAAGCGGGGGGGATAACAGATACGCAGTATTTT.

The chain recombines TRBV27 with TRBJ1-4; D gene ambiguous. CDR1 is MNHEY, CDR2 SMNVEV, per germline (reference sequence). The CDR3 runs 16 residues. The V gene lost 3 bases and the J gene lost 4 bases, with 15 bases spanning the gap. Here the CDR3 reads CASSFNSLSYNEKLFF. DNA of the CDR3: TGTGCCAGCAGTTTTAACTCCTTATCCTATAATGAAAAACTGTTTTTT.

This chain links TRBV11-1 with TRBJ2-2, with TRBD1 as a possible D gene (5 bases). This CDR3 contains 15 residues. Trimming shortened V by 4 bases and J by 3 bases, and 12 bases separated the two germline ends. Germline values: CDR1 SGHAT, CDR2 FQDESV (reference sequence). CDR3 DNA: TGTGCCAGCAGCTGGATAGACAGAGACACCGGGGAGCTGTTTTTT. It translates to CASSWIDRDTGELFF.

This clone was seen a handful of times. The chain couples TRBV10-2 to TRBJ2-1; 9 bases map to TRBD1. CDR1 and CDR2 (germline): WSHSY, SAAADI. J lost 4 bases, V lost 3 bases, and 1 base had no gene match. This CDR3 contains 14 residues. The DNA of the CDR3 is TGCGCCAGCAGTGAACAGGGGGCTTACAATGAGCAGTTCTTC. It encodes CASSEQGAYNEQFF.

The chain is built from TRBV5-6 and TRBJ2-1; 12 bases map to TRBD2. Trimming at V came to 4 bases and at J to 6 bases, leaving 5 bases not matched to a gene. Germline V CDR1 and CDR2: SGHDT, YYEEEE. The length of the CDR3 is 15 residues. CDR3 in DNA: TGTGCCAGCAGCCTTACGGGACTAGCGGGCAATGAGCAGTTCTTC. It is translated as CASSLTGLAGNEQFF.

The chain carries TRBV27 and TRBJ2-1; D might be TRBD2 (5 bases). V was shortened by 6 bases and J by 9 bases, with 12 bases between the two germline ends. The germline gives CDR1 MNHEY, CDR2 SMNVEV (reference sequence). This CDR3 has 12 residues. CDR3 in DNA: TGTGCCAGCAGCACTAGAGTGGGTGAGCAGTTCTTC. Its protein product is CASSTRVGEQFF.

The chain employs TRBV5-4 and TRBJ2-1; 8 bases are a match to TRBD2. J was trimmed by 13 bases and V by 4 bases; bases with no gene match: 16. Germline CDR1 reads SGHNT; CDR2 reads YYREEE (reference sequence). The CDR3 is 15 residues long. CDR3 in amino acids: CASSTLLGTGGSQFF. In DNA form, the CDR3 reads TGTGCCAGCAGCACCCTATTGGGGACGGGAGGGAGTCAGTTCTTC.

V usage is TRBV13 and J usage is TRBJ2-3; D possibly corresponds to TRBD1 (6 bases). CDR1 is PRHDT, CDR2 FYEKMQ, per germline (reference sequence). V was cut by 6 bases and J by 6 bases, with 19 bases left in between. There are 15 residues in the CDR3. CDR3 bases: TGTGCCAGCAGTCCCCGGGCTGCCAGGGGTGATACGCAGTATTTT. Translation gives CASSPRAARGDTQYF. Variable domain in full (rest from reference TRBV13 and TRBJ2-3): AAGVIQSPRHLIKEKRETATLKCYPIPRHDTVYWYQQGPGQDPQFLISFYEKMQSDKGSIPDRFSAQQFSDYHSELNMSSLELGDSALYFCASSPRAARGDTQYFGPGTRLTVL.